A single T cell receptor beta chain is shown here with its context. What it binds is unknown. These data belong to a study of chemoradiotherapy in HPV16-positive cancers. Whole-study findings and limits: Better recurrence-free survival went with HPV-responsive T-cell expansion in HPV16-positive patients. HPV-specific T cells were functionally defined from only a couple of HPV16-positive patients. Non-HPV-specific T cells did not expand in tumors during treatment, whereas candidate HPV-specific clones and E7-related motifs did.

Germline CDR1 SGHNT, CDR2 YENEEA. V gave up 4 bases and J gave up 3 bases, with 19 bases separating them. This CDR3 region has 17 residues. Sequenced by immunoSEQ multiplex PCR; TCRdb stores in-frame clones only, minus some. The sample lists more than 7,500 clones; around three quarters were seen once. Repeated repertoire sampling spanned the course of chemoradiotherapy. The sequence came from a human donor with HPV-associated anogenital cancer. Sample acquisition took place from a patient who underwent chemoradiotherapy. This chain uses TRBV11-3 with TRBJ2-1, with D unresolved. The CDR3 nucleotides read TGTGCCAGCAGCTCCAGCTGGCAGCCTGATTACTACAATGAGCAGTTCTTC. Translation gives CASSSSWQPDYYNEQFF.